Shown below are 32 T cell receptor beta chains from a single sample sequenced in a study of cytomegalovirus exposure and HLA in healthy donors. The PCR employed 60 Vbeta primers together with 13 Jbeta primers. Measured with immunoSEQ multiplex PCR; TCRdb has only the in-frame clones, and not every one. The table for this sample gives around 160,000 clones. Sequenced sample: PBMCs. The receptors here all came from a woman in her fifties or sixties in good health and CMV-seronegative.

V gene TRBV6-1 combines with J gene TRBJ1-4; 7 positions match TRBD1. The trim removed 7 bases at V and 8 bases at J, leaving 7 bases unmatched. This CDR3 spans 13 amino acids. The germline CDR1 and CDR2 sequences are MNHNS and SASEGT. The CDR3 region is CASNQGTAEKLFF. DNA for the CDR3: TGTGCCAGCAACCAAGGGACAGCCGAAAAACTGTTTTTT.

V and J are TRBV30 and TRBJ2-7, with D maybe TRBD2 (6 bases). The V end lost 0 bases, the J end lost 7 bases, and 10 bases lay between the germline ends. Germline lookup yields CDR1 GTSNPN and CDR2 SVGIG (reference sequence). There are 12 residues in the CDR3. CDR3 protein: CAWSVWGEEQYF. In DNA form, the CDR3 reads TGTGCCTGGAGTGTATGGGGGGAGGAGCAGTACTTC.

This chain joins TRBV12-5 and TRBJ2-7; 11 bases match TRBD2. Germline CDR1 reads LGHNT; CDR2 reads FRNRAP. There are 14 residues in the CDR3. The V segment lost 6 bases and the J segment 2 bases; nucleotides outside the gene matches: 3. CDR3 loop: CASGLAGGAYEQYF. CDR3 coding DNA: TGTGCTAGTGGCCTAGCGGGGGGAGCCTACGAGCAGTACTTC.

The chain is built from TRBV6-1 and TRBJ2-3; weak D call: TRBD1 (5 bases). Trimming left V 11 bases short and J 5 bases short, with 20 bases between. In germline, CDR1 is MNHNS, CDR2 SASEGT. The CDR3 spans 14 residues. CDR3 loop: CAGAASWFGDTQYF. The CDR3 DNA follows: TGTGCCGGGGCCGCCTCATGGTTCGGAGATACGCAGTATTTT.

The V gene is TRBV4-2, the J gene TRBJ2-1, with TRBD2 identical over 11 bases. Germline CDR1 reads LGHNA; CDR2 reads YNFKEQ. Germline trimming cut 4 bases from V and 7 bases from J; bases unmatched to any gene: 9. The CDR3 runs 16 residues. The CDR3 bases are TGTGCCAGCAGCCCCCGACTAGCGGGAAGAAATAATGAGCAGTTCTTC. This sequence encodes CASSPRLAGRNNEQFF.

The rearrangement joins TRBV2 to TRBJ2-7; TRBD1 agrees at 8 bases. J was trimmed by 7 bases and V by 8 bases; bases with no gene match: 16. The CDR3 loop spans 15 amino acids. The V gene's germline CDR1 is SNHLY and CDR2 FYNNEI. The CDR3, as DNA: TGTGCCAGCTCCCCATGGGGACAGGACCCGCGGGAGCAGTACTTC. It specifies CASSPWGQDPREQYF. The whole variable domain, remainder taken from reference TRBV2 and TRBJ2-7, is EPEVTQTPSHQVTQMGQEVILRCVPISNHLYFYWYRQILGQKVEFLVSFYNNEISEKSEIFDDQFSVERPDGSNFTLKIRSTKLEDSAMYFCASSPWGQDPREQYFGPGTRLTVT.

The CDR3, as DNA: TGTGCCAGCAGTGAAAGGATTCAGGGGGCGCGATACTTC. This encodes CASSERIQGARYF. The gene calls are TRBV6-1 and TRBJ2-4, with TRBD1 identical over 8 bases. The germline gives CDR1 MNHNS, CDR2 SASEGT. The V segment lost 2 bases and the J segment 16 bases; nucleotides outside the gene matches: 10. This CDR3 is built from 13 residues.

This chain connects TRBV28 to TRBJ2-7; D possibly corresponds to TRBD2 (6 bases). The ends were cut back, 3 bases at V and 3 bases at J, with 24 bases in the middle. The germline V gene encodes CDR1 MDHEN and CDR2 SYDVKM. This CDR3 has 18 amino acids. CDR3 sequence reads: CASSFLGGKGGPFYEQYF. CDR3 nucleotide sequence: TGTGCCAGCAGTTTTTTGGGGGGTAAAGGAGGGCCTTTCTACGAGCAGTACTTC. Using reference TRBV28 and TRBJ2-7 for the parts outside the CDR3, the full variable domain is DVKVTQSSRYLVKRTGEKVFLECVQDMDHENMFWYRQDPGLGLRLIYFSYDVKMKEKGDIPEGYSVSREKKERFSLILESASTNQTSMYLCASSFLGGKGGPFYEQYFGPGTRLTVT.

The V gene is TRBV11-2, the J gene TRBJ2-2; possible D gene TRBD1, 5 bases. The V end lost 8 bases, the J end lost 5 bases, and 21 bases lay between the germline ends. This CDR3 spans 16 amino acids. CDR1 is SGHAT and CDR2 is FQNNGV in the germline V gene. CDR3 DNA sequence: TGTGCCAGCCCCACCCCGCCAGGGCCGCCAACCGGGGAGCTGTTTTTT. It translates to CASPTPPGPPTGELFF.

The V and J genes are TRBV7-2 and TRBJ2-7; D might be TRBD2 (5 bases). The V and J ends lost 0 bases and 3 bases respectively, with 9 bases between them. CDR1 is SGHTA and CDR2 is FQGNSA in the germline V gene. CDR3 length: 14 residues. CDR3 bases: TGTGCCAGCAGCTTAGCCGTAGCGAGCTACGAGCAGTACTTC. Its protein product is CASSLAVASYEQYF.

The gene calls are TRBV28 and TRBJ2-5; tentatively, D is TRBD2 (6 bases). CDR1 MDHEN and CDR2 SYDVKM come from the germline V gene. Trimming removed 2 bases at V and 4 bases at J, with 11 bases between. This CDR3 has 14 residues. The CDR3 DNA follows: TGTGCCAGCAGTTTAGGCGGGGTCCGAGAGACCCAGTACTTC. Protein: CASSLGGVRETQYF.

The gene calls are TRBV28 and TRBJ2-7; D perhaps matches TRBD1 (7 bases). V was trimmed by 8 bases and J by 7 bases, leaving 27 bases between them. The CDR3 is 16 amino acids. The germline V gene has CDR1 MDHEN and CDR2 SYDVKM. CDR3 residues: CASSLPAGTDLWEQYF. The CDR3 DNA follows: TGTGCCAGCTCTTTACCCGCGGGGACAGACCTCTGGGAGCAGTACTTC.

The chain has TRBV6-5 and TRBJ1-1; no firm D call. Trimming shortened V by 2 bases and J by 0 bases, and 10 bases separated the two germline ends. The CDR3 totals 15 residues. Germline assignment: CDR1 MNHEY and CDR2 SVGAGI. The CDR3 sequence: CASSYAGNVNTEAFF. CDR3 bases: TGTGCCAGCAGTTACGCCGGGAATGTGAACACTGAAGCTTTCTTT.

The rearrangement links TRBV6-5 to TRBJ2-1; D is ambiguous. Germline V gene lookup returns CDR1 MNHEY and CDR2 SVGAGI. The CDR3 totals 12 residues. The V end lost 4 bases, the J end lost 9 bases, and 10 bases lay between the germline ends. In nucleotides, the CDR3 is TGTGCCAGCAGTTCTACAGCTGGTGAGCAGTTCTTC. Residues: CASSSTAGEQFF.

The chain couples TRBV6-1 to TRBJ1-1, with D possibly matching TRBD1 (5 bases). The CDR3 has 15 amino acids. The germline V and J ends were trimmed by 2 bases and 0 bases, with 10 bases remaining between them. The germline gives CDR1 MNHNS, CDR2 SASEGT. CDR3 bases: TGTGCCAGCAGTGAATGGGGCAGGATGAACACTGAAGCTTTCTTT. Protein: CASSEWGRMNTEAFF.

CDR3 amino acids: CASSLGTGNRRDEQYF. In DNA form, the CDR3 reads TGTGCCAGCAGCTTGGGGACAGGGAATCGTAGAGACGAGCAGTACTTC. The chain recombines TRBV5-8 with TRBJ2-7, with 8 bases matching TRBD1. Trimming cost V 0 bases and J 5 bases; bases outside gene matches: 10. This CDR3 comprises 16 residues. The germline V gene encodes CDR1 SGHTS and CDR2 YDEGEE.

The J gene is TRBJ1-5, the V gene TRBV9; perhaps TRBD1 as D (6 bases). Deletions cut 2 bases from V and 6 bases from J, with 12 bases between. This CDR3 has 14 amino acids. Germline lookup yields CDR1 SGDLS and CDR2 YYNGEE. This CDR3 reads CASSVAGATQPQHF. CDR3 DNA sequence: TGTGCCAGCAGCGTGGCAGGGGCCACTCAGCCCCAGCATTTT. The variable domain in full, completed from reference TRBV9 and TRBJ1-5, reads DSGVTQTPKHLITATGQRVTLRCSPRSGDLSVYWYQQSLDQGLQFLIQYYNGEERAKGNILERFSAQQFPDLHSELNLSSLELGDSALYFCASSVAGATQPQHFGDGTRLSIL.

The V gene is TRBV5-6, the J gene TRBJ1-4; no firm D call. The germline V gene has CDR1 SGHDT and CDR2 YYEEEE. This CDR3 region has 14 residues. Trimming took off 2 bases at V and 7 bases at J, with 12 bases between the two ends. CDR3 amino acids: CASSLGGYIEKLFF. The DNA for the CDR3 is TGTGCCAGCAGCTTAGGAGGATACATTGAAAAACTGTTTTTT.

The rearrangement joins TRBV15 to TRBJ1-5; TRBD1 might be the D (6 bases). The V gene lost 3 bases and the J gene lost 3 bases, with 27 bases spanning the gap. From germline, CDR1 is LNHNV and CDR2 YYDKDF (reference sequence). CDR3 length: 20 residues. The CDR3 is CATSSPHKQWQGIDNQPQHF. CDR3 in DNA: TGTGCCACCAGCAGCCCCCACAAGCAATGGCAGGGGATCGACAATCAGCCCCAGCATTTT.

The gene calls are TRBV7-9 and TRBJ2-7, with TRBD1 matching over 7 bases. This CDR3 is 14 amino acids long. Trimming took 6 bases from V and 2 from J; bases not matched to a gene: 7. From germline, CDR1 is SEHNR and CDR2 FQNEAQ (reference sequence). The CDR3 sequence: CASSRDSQAYEQYF. Written as DNA, the CDR3 is TGTGCCAGCAGTCGGGACAGCCAAGCCTACGAGCAGTACTTC.

V is TRBV5-6 and J is TRBJ2-3; 9 bases align to TRBD2. Looked up from germline, CDR1 is SGHDT and CDR2 is YYEEEE. The CDR3 spans 19 residues. The J segment lost 4 bases and the V segment lost 1 base, leaving 16 bases of the junction unmatched. The CDR3 region has the DNA TGTGCCAGCAGCTTGAGGTCGGACTATGGCGGGAGGGGCGCAGATACGCAGTATTTT. It is translated as CASSLRSDYGGRGADTQYF. The variable domain in full, completed from reference TRBV5-6 and TRBJ2-3, reads DAGVTQSPTHLIKTRGQQVTLRCSPKSGHDTVSWYQQALGQGPQFIFQYYEEEERQRGNFPDRFSGHQFPNYSSELNVNALLLGDSALYLCASSLRSDYGGRGADTQYFGPGTRLTVL.

V usage is TRBV2 and J usage is TRBJ1-1; D gene unclear. Germline V gives CDR1 SNHLY, CDR2 FYNNEI. Trimming removed 5 bases at V and 5 bases at J, with 12 bases between. The CDR3 consists of 13 residues. CDR3 DNA sequence: TGTGCCAGCAGTCGCGGATACGCTACTGAAGCTTTCTTT. Translating it yields CASSRGYATEAFF.

J is TRBJ2-7 and V is TRBV11-3; possibly TRBD2 for D (5 bases). Trimming took off 4 bases at V and 7 bases at J, with 17 bases between the two ends. The V gene's germline CDR1 is SGHNT and CDR2 YENEEA. The CDR3 runs 14 residues. The CDR3 coding sequence is TGTGCCAGCAGCTATGGAGGCGGAGGAAATGAGCAGTACTTC. Its translation: CASSYGGGGNEQYF.

This chain links TRBV25-1 with TRBJ1-1; 8 nucleotides match TRBD1. Germline assignment: CDR1 MGHDK and CDR2 SYGVNS. The CDR3 loop spans 16 amino acids. V was pared by 4 bases and J by 4 bases, with 11 bases of the junction left unmatched. Here the CDR3 reads CASSAGQGKGSTEAFF. The CDR3 nucleotides are TGTGCCAGCAGTGCAGGACAGGGAAAGGGGTCCACTGAAGCTTTCTTT.

The V call is TRBV6-5, the J call TRBJ2-3; D not resolved. The CDR3 runs 11 residues. The V and J ends lost 5 bases and 7 bases respectively, with 7 bases between them. The germline V gene encodes CDR1 MNHEY and CDR2 SVGAGI. The chain's CDR3 is CASSRLNTQYF. Here the CDR3 DNA reads TGTGCCAGCAGTCGACTTAATACGCAGTATTTT.

CDR3 DNA: TGTGCCAGCAGCCGCTTGGACAGGGTTGAAGCTTTCTTT. This sequence encodes CASSRLDRVEAFF. The chain carries TRBV14 and TRBJ1-1; 8 positions agree with TRBD1. This CDR3 is 13 amino acids long. After removal of 4 bases from V and 7 bases from J, the junction contained 5 bases not matched to a gene. Germline V gives CDR1 SGHDN, CDR2 FVKESK. Complete variable domain (other parts from reference TRBV14 and TRBJ1-1): EAGVTQFPSHSVIEKGQTVTLRCDPISGHDNLYWYRRVMGKEIKFLLHFVKESKQDESGMPNNRFLAERTGGTYSTLKVQPAELEDSGVYFCASSRLDRVEAFFGQGTRLTVV.

The V and J genes are TRBV9 and TRBJ2-1; 8 bases line up with TRBD2. The length of the CDR3 is 15 residues. Germline-derived CDR1 and CDR2 are SGDLS and YYNGEE. V shed 2 bases and J 10 bases; nucleotides not matched to a gene: 11. CDR3 in amino acids: CASSVRGAQYFEQFF. The DNA of the CDR3 is TGTGCCAGCAGCGTGCGGGGGGCTCAATACTTCGAGCAGTTCTTC.

This chain links TRBV19 with TRBJ1-5; 9 bases fit TRBD1. The CDR3 contains 13 residues. Looked up from germline, CDR1 is LNHDA and CDR2 is SQIVND (reference sequence). Trimming at V came to 3 bases and at J to 8 bases, leaving 2 bases not matched to a gene. The CDR3 coding sequence is TGTGCCAGTAGTATCGACAGGGGGGAGCCCCAGCATTTT. Translated, it gives CASSIDRGEPQHF.

The chain couples TRBV7-9 to TRBJ2-2, with 9 nucleotides matching TRBD1. Trimming cost V 8 bases and J 2 bases; bases outside gene matches: 9. CDR1 is SEHNR, CDR2 FQNEAQ, per germline (reference sequence). The CDR3 runs to 16 residues. The CDR3 nucleotides read TGTGCCAGCCCCACGGGACAGGGTTTTAACACCGGGGAGCTGTTTTTT. Residues: CASPTGQGFNTGELFF. The full variable domain, in which reference TRBV7-9 and TRBJ2-2 provide the parts outside the CDR3, is DTGVSQNPRHKITKRGQNVTFRCDPISEHNRLYWYRQTLGQGPEFLTYFQNEAQLEKSRLLSDRFSAERPKGSFSTLEIQRTEQGDSAMYLCASPTGQGFNTGELFFGEGSRLTVL.

The rearrangement uses TRBV9 and TRBJ1-1; D ambiguous. V dropped 2 bases and J dropped 3 bases, with 11 bases sitting between them. Germline V gene data show CDR1 as SGDLS and CDR2 as YYNGEE. This CDR3 region has 14 residues. CDR3 amino acids: CASSVVKIYTEAFF. CDR3 DNA: TGTGCCAGCAGCGTCGTAAAAATTTACACTGAAGCTTTCTTT. The variable domain in full, completed from reference TRBV9 and TRBJ1-1, reads DSGVTQTPKHLITATGQRVTLRCSPRSGDLSVYWYQQSLDQGLQFLIQYYNGEERAKGNILERFSAQQFPDLHSELNLSSLELGDSALYFCASSVVKIYTEAFFGQGTRLTVV.

Written as DNA, the CDR3 is TGTGCCAGCAGCGTAGAGGGGGATGTGGGGACTGAAGCTTTCTTT. Protein sequence: CASSVEGDVGTEAFF. V and J are TRBV9 and TRBJ1-1; D is perhaps TRBD1 (6 bases). Per the germline V gene, CDR1 is SGDLS and CDR2 is YYNGEE. The CDR3 extends over 15 amino acids. Trimming took off 0 bases at V and 5 bases at J, with 14 bases between the two ends. Full variable domain (rest looked up from reference TRBV9 and TRBJ1-1): DSGVTQTPKHLITATGQRVTLRCSPRSGDLSVYWYQQSLDQGLQFLIQYYNGEERAKGNILERFSAQQFPDLHSELNLSSLELGDSALYFCASSVEGDVGTEAFFGQGTRLTVV.

CDR3 nucleotides: TGTGCCAGCAGCTTAGCGATGCGAAACATTCAGTACTTC. It yields the protein CASSLAMRNIQYF. The rearrangement joins TRBV11-2 to TRBJ2-4, with D uncertain. V lost 1 base to trimming and J lost 6 bases, with 7 bases between them. There are 13 residues in the CDR3. In germline, CDR1 is SGHAT, CDR2 FQNNGV.